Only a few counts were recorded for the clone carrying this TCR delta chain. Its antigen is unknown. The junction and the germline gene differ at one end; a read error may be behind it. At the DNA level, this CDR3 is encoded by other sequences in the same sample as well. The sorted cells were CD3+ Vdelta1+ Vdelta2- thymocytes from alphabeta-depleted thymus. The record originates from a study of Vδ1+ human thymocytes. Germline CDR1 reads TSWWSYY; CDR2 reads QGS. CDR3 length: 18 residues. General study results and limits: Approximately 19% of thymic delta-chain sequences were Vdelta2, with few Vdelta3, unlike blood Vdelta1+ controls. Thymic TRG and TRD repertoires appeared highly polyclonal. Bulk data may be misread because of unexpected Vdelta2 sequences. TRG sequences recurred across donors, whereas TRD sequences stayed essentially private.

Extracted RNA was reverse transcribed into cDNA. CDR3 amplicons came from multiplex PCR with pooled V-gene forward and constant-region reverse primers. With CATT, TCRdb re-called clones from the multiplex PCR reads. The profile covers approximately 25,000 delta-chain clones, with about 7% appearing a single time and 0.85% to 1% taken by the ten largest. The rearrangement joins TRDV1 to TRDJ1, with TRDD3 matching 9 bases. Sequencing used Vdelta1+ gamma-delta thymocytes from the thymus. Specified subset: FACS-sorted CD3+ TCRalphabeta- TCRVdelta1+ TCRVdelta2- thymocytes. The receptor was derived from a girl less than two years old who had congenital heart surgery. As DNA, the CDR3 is TGTGCTCTTGGGATCCCTACGGGGGATACCTGGTACACCGATAAACTCATCTTC. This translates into CALGIPTGDTWYTDKLIF.